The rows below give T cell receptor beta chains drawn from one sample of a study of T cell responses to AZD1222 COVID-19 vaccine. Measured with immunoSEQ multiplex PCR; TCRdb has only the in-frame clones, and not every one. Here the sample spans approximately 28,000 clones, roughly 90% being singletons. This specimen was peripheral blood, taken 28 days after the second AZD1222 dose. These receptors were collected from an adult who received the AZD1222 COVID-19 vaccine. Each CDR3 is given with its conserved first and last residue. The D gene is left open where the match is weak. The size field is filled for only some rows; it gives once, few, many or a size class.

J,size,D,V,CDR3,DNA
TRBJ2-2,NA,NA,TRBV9,CASSPRGGANTGELFF,TGTGCCAGCAGCCCTAGGGGGGGCGCGAACACCGGGGAGCTGTTTTTT
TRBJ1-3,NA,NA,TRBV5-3,CARETTEPNGNTIYF,TGTGCCAGAGAGACTACAGAACCCAATGGAAACACCATATATTTT
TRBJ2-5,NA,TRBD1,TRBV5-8,CASSARDSLGETQYF,TGTGCCAGCAGCGCGAGGGACAGCTTGGGGGAGACCCAGTACTTC
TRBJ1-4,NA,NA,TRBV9,CASSVAGGLGEKLFF,TGTGCCAGCAGCGTAGCCGGGGGGCTCGGTGAAAAACTGTTTTTT
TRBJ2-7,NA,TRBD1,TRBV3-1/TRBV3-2,CASSHAGTGVSYEQYF,TGTGCCAGCAGCCATGCCGGGACAGGGGTCTCCTACGAGCAGTACTTC
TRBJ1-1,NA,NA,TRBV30,CAWGQSETEAFF,TGTGCCTGGGGACAATCGGAAACTGAAGCTTTCTTT
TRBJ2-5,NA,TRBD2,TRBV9,CASSLATSGFETQYF,TGTGCCAGCAGCCTAGCGACTAGCGGGTTTGAGACCCAGTACTTC
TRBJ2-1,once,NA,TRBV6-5,CASSYSIIGYNEQFF,TGTGCCAGCAGTTACTCCATTATCGGCTACAATGAGCAGTTCTTC
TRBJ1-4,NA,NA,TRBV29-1,CSVDPGDNEKLFF,TGCAGCGTTGATCCAGGGGATAATGAAAAACTGTTTTTT
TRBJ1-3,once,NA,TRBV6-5,CASNPPGEGGNTIYF,TGTGCCAGCAACCCCCCCGGTGAAGGTGGAAACACCATATATTTT
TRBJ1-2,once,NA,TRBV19,CASSIGDTGLVGYTF,TGTGCCAGTAGTATCGGGGACACGGGGTTAGTTGGCTACACCTTC
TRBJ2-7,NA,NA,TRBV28,CASSSRAGGDYEQYF,TGTGCCAGCAGTTCAAGAGCAGGGGGGGACTACGAGCAGTACTTC
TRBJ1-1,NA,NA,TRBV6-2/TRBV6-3,CASSSPRLNTEAFF,TGTGCCAGCAGTTCCCCCAGGCTGAACACTGAAGCTTTCTTT
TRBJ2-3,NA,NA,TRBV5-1,CATSGNPTDTQYF,TGCGCCACCTCGGGTAACCCCACAGATACGCAGTATTTT
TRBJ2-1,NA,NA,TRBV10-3,CAISETGSNEQFF,TGTGCCATCAGTGAGACGGGTAGCAATGAGCAGTTCTTC
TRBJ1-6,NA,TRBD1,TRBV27,CATRQGTANSPLHF,TGTGCCACCCGACAGGGTACGGCAAATTCACCCCTCCACTTT
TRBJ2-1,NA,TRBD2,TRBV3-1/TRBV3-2,CASSQRGLAGGKYNEQFF,TGTGCCAGCAGCCAAAGGGGTCTAGCGGGAGGCAAATACAATGAGCAGTTCTTC
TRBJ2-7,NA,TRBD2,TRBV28,CASSPTNSGSRYEQYF,TGTGCCAGCAGTCCCACTAACAGCGGGAGTAGGTACGAGCAGTACTTC
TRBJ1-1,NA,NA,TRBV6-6,CASYDAGTLNTEAFF,TGTGCCAGCTATGACGCCGGGACACTGAACACTGAAGCTTTCTTT
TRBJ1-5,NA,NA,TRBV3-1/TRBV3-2,CASRSGDQPQHF,TGTGCCAGCAGGTCAGGGGACCAGCCCCAGCATTTT
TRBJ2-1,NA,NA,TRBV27,CASSARAMGNEQFF,TGTGCCAGCAGTGCGCGGGCAATGGGCAATGAGCAGTTCTTC
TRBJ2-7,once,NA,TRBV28,CASDGRGHHEQYF,TGTGCCAGCGACGGCAGGGGACACCACGAGCAGTACTTC
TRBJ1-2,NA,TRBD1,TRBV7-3,CASSLFDRESDSYTF,TGTGCCAGCAGCTTATTCGACAGGGAATCGGATAGCTACACCTTC
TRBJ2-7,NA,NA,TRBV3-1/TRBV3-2,CASSHYEQYF,TGTGCCAGCAGCCACTACGAGCAGTACTTC
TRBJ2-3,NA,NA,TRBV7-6,CASSSRGGSRTDTQYF,TGTGCCAGCAGCTCAAGGGGGGGGAGTCGCACAGATACGCAGTATTTT
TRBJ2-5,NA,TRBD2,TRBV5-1,CASTISGSGGETQYF,TGCGCCAGCACCATTAGCGGGAGTGGGGGAGAGACCCAGTACTTC
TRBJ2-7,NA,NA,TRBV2,CASSSQLSGLDREQYF,TGTGCCAGCAGTTCTCAACTTAGCGGGCTCGACAGGGAGCAGTACTTC
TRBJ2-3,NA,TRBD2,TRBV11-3,CASSARLAGVFTDTQYF,TGTGCCAGCAGCGCCCGACTAGCGGGAGTTTTTACAGATACGCAGTATTTT
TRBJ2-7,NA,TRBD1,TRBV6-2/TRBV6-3,CASRSGGSYEQYF,TGTGCCAGCCGTTCAGGGGGCTCCTACGAGCAGTACTTC
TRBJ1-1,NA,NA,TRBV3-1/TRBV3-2,CASSTIGRTLEAFF,TGTGCCAGCAGTACCATTGGGAGGACACTGGAAGCTTTCTTT
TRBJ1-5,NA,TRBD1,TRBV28,CASSATGVGSNQPQHF,TGTGCCAGCAGTGCAACAGGGGTGGGTAGCAATCAGCCCCAGCATTTT
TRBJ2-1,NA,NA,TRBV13,CASSLVASNEQFF,TGTGCCAGCAGCTTAGTGGCGAGCAATGAGCAGTTCTTC
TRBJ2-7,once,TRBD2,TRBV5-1,CASSLGAGGPHEQYF,TGCGCCAGCAGCTTGGGAGCGGGAGGGCCCCACGAGCAGTACTTC
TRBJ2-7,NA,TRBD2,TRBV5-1,CASSEGLAGVSEQYF,TGCGCCAGCAGCGAGGGACTAGCGGGAGTAAGCGAGCAGTACTTC
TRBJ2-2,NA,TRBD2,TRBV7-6,CASSFTSGSFGELFF,TGTGCCAGCAGCTTCACTAGCGGGAGTTTCGGGGAGCTGTTTTTT
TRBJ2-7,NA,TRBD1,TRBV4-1,CASSQDTGQGAYEQYF,TGCGCCAGCAGCCAAGATACCGGCCAGGGGGCCTACGAGCAGTACTTC
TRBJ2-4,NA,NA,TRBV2,CASKMSHTAKNIQYF,TGTGCCAGCAAAATGTCACACACGGCCAAAAACATTCAGTACTTC
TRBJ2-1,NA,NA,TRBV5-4,CASSAGGAQGSNEQFF,TGTGCCAGCAGCGCCGGTGGGGCTCAGGGGAGTAATGAGCAGTTCTTC
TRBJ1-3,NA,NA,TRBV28,CASSFPPGSGNTIYF,TGTGCCAGCAGTTTCCCGCCGGGCTCTGGAAACACCATATATTTT
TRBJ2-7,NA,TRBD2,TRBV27,CASSPTRLAETYEQYF,TGTGCCAGCAGTCCTACAAGACTAGCGGAAACCTACGAGCAGTACTTC
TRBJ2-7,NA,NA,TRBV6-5,CSHRSGYDTEQYF,TGCTCCCACCGGTCCGGCTACGATACCGAGCAGTACTTC
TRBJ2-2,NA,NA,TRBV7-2,CASRILANTGELFF,TGTGCCAGCAGGATACTAGCAAACACCGGGGAGCTGTTTTTT